This entry describes one T cell receptor (beta chain). Its antigen specificity is not known. There are no base qualities to consult, and no much larger clone falls within one base. The data belong to a study of early T cells in non-severe SARS-CoV-2 infection (dated by TCRdb to the early 2020s). Background on the whole study: Bulk RNA from unsorted whole blood was used for TCR sequencing, so alpha and beta chains could not be paired.

Set within a cohort of healthcare workers in London, UK, this nested case-control study involved weekly PCR testing of nasopharyngeal swabs along with blood sampling. Healthcare workers were recruited during the week of the UK lockdown, between 23 and 31 March 2020, and followed weekly for up to roughly 15 weeks. Library generation was performed with 5' RACE. Sequencing relied on a NextSeq 500. In the TCR library protocol, unique molecular identifiers were attached to individual cDNA molecules to correct for PCR bias and sequencing error. Both TCR alpha and beta chains were sequenced, and tight co-correlation was observed between alpha and beta sequence abundances in each sample. The authors processed their data as follows. Decombinator V4 was used to annotate the V gene, J gene and CDR3 of the TCR sequences. Expanded TCRs were defined as changing significantly between any two time points under a Poisson model with p below 0.0001. TCR abundances were normalised to the total number of TCRs sequenced per sample and were expressed as counts per million. MAIT TCRs were defined by TRAV1-2 paired with TRAJ12, TRAJ20 or TRAJ33, and iNKT TCRs by TRAV10 paired with TRAJ18. VDJdb, accessed 1 November 2021, was searched for CMV, EBV and SARS-CoV-2 annotated TCRs, with TCRs annotated for multiple antigens excluded. The public reads were reanalyzed by TCRdb: fastp trimming at Q25, MiXCR alignment, in-frame beta chains only. Entries that share a CDR3 protein sequence are merged under the most common genes and DNA. The V and J calls here are based on TCRdb, not the publication. The sample table holds about 56,000 distinct CDR3 sequences, of which about 10% were seen once. The top ten hold 6.5% of the sample.

Study-wide conclusions, independent of this receptor: VDJdb matching was skewed toward anti-spike CD8 responses and likely underestimated virus-specific expansions by missing private and CD4 specificities.

The CDR3 measures 17 amino acids from cysteine to phenylalanine. Left in the record is the CDR3 DNA by itself, 51 bases read in frame from the first base. The germline V gene (reference sequence) yields MNHNY for CDR1 and SVGAGI for CDR2. Trimmed from V: 0 bases; trimmed from J: 1 base; junction bases lacking a gene match: 4. The sample comprised whole blood. The chain was built from TRBV6-6 and TRBJ2-3, and TRBD2 matches 10 of the central bases. This clonotype was obtained from an adult who was a healthcare worker with PCR-confirmed SARS-CoV-2 infection or an uninfected control (not recorded which). The CDR3 protein is CASSYSGAGGGTDTQYF. The DNA reads TGTGCCAGCAGTTACTCGGGAGCGGGAGGGGGCACAGATACGCAGTATTTT.